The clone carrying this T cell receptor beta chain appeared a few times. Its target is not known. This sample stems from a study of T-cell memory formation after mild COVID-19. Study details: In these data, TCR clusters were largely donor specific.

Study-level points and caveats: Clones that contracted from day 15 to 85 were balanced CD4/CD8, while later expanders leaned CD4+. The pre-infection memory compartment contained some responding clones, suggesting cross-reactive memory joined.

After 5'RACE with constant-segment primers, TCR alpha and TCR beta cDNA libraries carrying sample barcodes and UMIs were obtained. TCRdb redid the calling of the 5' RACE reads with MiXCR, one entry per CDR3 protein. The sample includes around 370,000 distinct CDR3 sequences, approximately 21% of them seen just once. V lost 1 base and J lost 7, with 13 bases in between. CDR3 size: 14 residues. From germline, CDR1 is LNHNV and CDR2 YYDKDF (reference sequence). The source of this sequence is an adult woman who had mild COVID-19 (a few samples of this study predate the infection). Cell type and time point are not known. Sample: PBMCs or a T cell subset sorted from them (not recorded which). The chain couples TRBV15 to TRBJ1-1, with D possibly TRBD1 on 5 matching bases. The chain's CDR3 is CATSRGGQGGEAFF. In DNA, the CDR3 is TGTGCCACCAGCAGAGGTGGGCAGGGCGGTGAAGCTTTCTTT.